Detailed here is one T cell receptor (beta chain). This entry comes from a study of blood T cell repertoires in COVID-19. Looking at the study overall: Samples came from the United States, Italy and Spain, spanning acute and convalescent COVID-19. Sample material is recorded as cDNA or gDNA derived from T cells, B-cell-depleted T cells, or PBMCs.

Authors' processing steps: The authors estimated nucleated cell counts from reference gene primer amplification. Here immunoSEQ multiplex PCR was the method, and the copy in TCRdb shows in-frame clones only, minus some. V and J calls and clone size are as listed in that table; D and trimming were resolved from the DNA. The repertoire holds 90,000 or so clones, with more than 70% as singletons. CDR3 length: 15 amino acids. Germline V gene data show CDR1 as SGHVS and CDR2 as FQNEAQ. Trimming removed 1 base at V and 5 bases at J, with 15 bases between. The TCR comes from a human donor in a cohort sampled during active COVID-19. The sequenced sample was peripheral blood. V is TRBV7-8 and J is TRBJ2-7; a possible D gene is TRBD1 (5 bases). Written as DNA, the CDR3 is TGTGCCAGCAGCTTAGTGTTTGCAGGGAAGAACGAGCAGTACTTC. It codes for CASSLVFAGKNEQYF.